Below, 8 T cell receptor beta chains from the same sample are listed, as sequenced in a study of tumor and adjacent non-tumor tissue in lung cancer. A modified ARM-PCR protocol with three rounds of nested PCR amplified TCRbeta. TCRdb itself ran the multiplex PCR reads through MiXCR, one entry per CDR3 protein. Seen here are around 75,000 distinct CDR3 sequences, 55% to 70% observed once, and the top ten hold roughly 25%. RNA was extracted from bulk tissue without any cell sorting. The normal lung tissue was taken more than 3 cm from the tumor edge. The sequenced sample consisted of distant non-tumor lung tissue. Receptors were obtained from a woman aged 50 to 60 with non-small cell lung cancer.

Of note for this clonotype: A much larger clone differs from this one at a single base, so this may be a read error. This sequence joins TRBV20-1 and TRBJ2-1; TRBD2 aligns across 7 bases. The CDR3 length is 12 residues. Trimming took 0 bases from V and 15 from J; bases not matched to a gene: 8. Germline V gene data show CDR1 as DFQATT and CDR2 as SNEGSKA (reference sequence). The CDR3 nucleotides are TGCAGTGCTAGAGACACCAGCGGGATCTCGTTCTTC. Translating it yields CSARDTSGISFF.

This clonotype was seen more than once but under ten times. CDR3 coding DNA: TGTGCCAGCAGCTCGCCCCGGATAGCGGGAGATAATAAGCAGTTCTTC. This encodes CASSSPRIAGDNKQFF. The chain employs TRBV5-5 and TRBJ2-1; 9 bases match TRBD2. V lost 3 bases and J lost 11; bases outside the gene matches: 15. There are 16 residues in the CDR3. The germline gives CDR1 SGHKS, CDR2 YYEKEE (reference sequence).

About this clonotype: Because it lacks the conserved phenylalanine or tryptophan at the end, this CDR3 is likely a read error. This sequence joins TRBV20-1 and TRBJ2-1; D is undetermined. Germline assignment: CDR1 DFQATT and CDR2 SNEGSKA (reference sequence). V shed 2 bases and J shed 6 bases, with 17 bases lying between them. The CDR3 is 15 residues long. This CDR3 is CSARNRPGELNEQFL. The CDR3 DNA is TGCAGTGCTAGAAATCGGCCTGGAGAGCTCAATGAGCAGTTCCTC.

With respect to this clonotype: The germline gene is not matched at one end of the junction; a read error may be the cause. The chain couples TRBV4-3 to TRBJ1-6; D is possibly TRBD1 (6 bases). Germline loops: CDR1 LGHNA, CDR2 YSLEER. The CDR3 consists of 16 residues. The CDR3 here is CASSQQQGLYNSPLHF. In nucleotides, the CDR3 is TGCGCCAGCAGCCAACAACAGGGTCTATATAATTCACCTCTCCACTTT.

In regard to this clonotype: This may arise from a read error, as a much more abundant clone is one base away. V and J are TRBV28 and TRBJ1-2, with 9 bases identical to TRBD1. Germline loops: CDR1 MDHEN, CDR2 SYDVKM. There are 13 residues in the CDR3. For the CDR3, the DNA is TGTGCCGGCAGACCGACAGGGGGTTCAGGCTACACCTTC. Translated: CAGRPTGGSGYTF.

With regard to this clonotype: A read error may account for a junction end that differs from germline. CDR3: CANSQDSYRANTGAFF. In DNA form, the CDR3 reads TGCGCCAACAGCCAAGATAGTTACAGGGCGAACACTGGAGCTTTCTTT. V gene TRBV4-1 combines with J gene TRBJ1-1, with a tentative D call TRBD1 (6 bases). The CDR3 is 16 residues long. The germline CDR1 and CDR2 sequences are MGHRA and YSYEKL.

With respect to this clonotype: The germline gene is not matched at one end of the junction; a read error may be the cause. This chain links TRBV6-2 or TRBV6-3 with TRBJ1-1, with D tentatively TRBD1 (6 bases). Per germline, CDR1 MNHEY and CDR2 SVGEGT. CDR3 length: 16 residues. The CDR3 sequence: CASSPTGSSMNSETFF. As DNA, the CDR3 is TGTGCCAGCAGTCCGACAGGCTCCTCGATGAACTCTGAAACTTTCTTT.

This chain links TRBV20-1 with TRBJ2-1, with D tentatively TRBD2 (5 bases). The CDR3 spans 14 residues. The germline CDR1 and CDR2 sequences are DFQATT and SNEGSKA (reference sequence). The germline V and J ends were trimmed by 2 bases and 0 bases, with 8 bases remaining between them. In nucleotides, the CDR3 is TGCAGTGCTAGATGGAGGAACTCCTACAATGAGCAGTTCTTC. Protein sequence: CSARWRNSYNEQFF.